The 15 T cell receptor beta chains presented below share a single source sample, sequenced in a study of beta chain features in type 1 diabetes. Broader study findings: Shorter TCRB CDR3s, moderately but significantly so, were found in Type 1 diabetes patients in all four CD4+ subsets.

Isolated RNA was reverse transcribed in full, so expressed TCRB transcripts were sequenced. The data were produced by immunoSEQ multiplex PCR, yet TCRdb's version contains in-frame clones alone and is incomplete. The data show some 660,000 clones, with around 15% seen just once and just under 0.04% held by the top ten. The antigens of these receptors remain unknown. Sequencing was carried out using naive CD4+ T cells from blood. The receptors originated from a man younger than 30 with type 1 diabetes.

For the CDR3, the DNA is TGTGCCACTACCCCGGGGGATACGCAGTATTTT. This gives the protein CATTPGDTQYF. The chain recombines TRBV7-8 with TRBJ2-3; D may be TRBD2 (5 bases). Trimming took 10 bases from V and 6 from J, leaving 11 bases between them. The CDR3 runs to 11 residues. Germline V lookup: CDR1 SGHVS, CDR2 FQNEAQ.

In DNA, the CDR3 is TGTGCCAGCAGAGGGGGGCTTTACTATGGCTACACCTTC. Its protein is CASRGGLYYGYTF. The J gene is TRBJ1-2, the V gene TRBV28, with D possibly matching TRBD1 (6 bases). Per the germline V gene, CDR1 is MDHEN and CDR2 is SYDVKM. The V gene lost 6 bases and the J gene lost 3 bases, with 11 bases spanning the gap. The CDR3 is 13 residues long.

The table lists this clone with a few counts. V and J are TRBV7-2 and TRBJ2-7; D unclear. Germline CDR1 and CDR2: SGHTA and FQGNSA. This CDR3 spans 15 amino acids. The V end lost 1 base, the J end lost 0 bases, and 10 bases lay between the germline ends. The CDR3 is CASSLGAVLSYEQYF. The CDR3 nucleotides read TGTGCCAGCAGCTTAGGGGCAGTACTCTCCTACGAGCAGTACTTC.

In this sample, this clone turned up a few times. This chain uses TRBV2 with TRBJ2-4; D remains ambiguous. The V end lost 6 bases, the J end lost 6 bases, and 6 bases lay between the germline ends. In germline, CDR1 is SNHLY, CDR2 FYNNEI. This CDR3 has 11 amino acids. The chain's CDR3 is CASRGPNIQYF. CDR3 bases: TGTGCCAGCAGAGGGCCAAACATTCAGTACTTC.

The chain has TRBV7-6 and TRBJ2-7; D is unresolved. V lost 4 bases, J lost 4 bases, and 8 bases lay in between. The CDR3 is made up of 12 amino acids. Germline CDR1 and CDR2: SGHVS and FNYEAQ. The chain's CDR3 is CASSSLGYEQYF. CDR3 in DNA: TGTGCCAGCAGCTCCCTGGGATACGAGCAGTACTTC.

This clone appeared a few times. V is TRBV4-3 and J is TRBJ1-1; a possible D gene is TRBD1 (5 bases). CDR1 LGHNA and CDR2 YSLEER come from the germline V gene. V lost 3 bases, J lost 4 bases, and 21 bases lay in between. This CDR3 is 17 amino acids long. This chain's CDR3 is CASSQYWGVARGTEAFF. CDR3 DNA: TGCGCCAGCAGCCAGTACTGGGGAGTCGCAAGGGGCACTGAAGCTTTCTTT.

J is TRBJ1-4 and V is TRBV4-2; possibly TRBD1 for D (6 bases). Germline CDR1 LGHNA, CDR2 YNFKEQ. V lost 0 bases and J 7 bases, leaving 15 bases between the germline ends. The CDR3 has 16 amino acids. The CDR3, as DNA: TGTGCCAGCAGCCAAGAAGTAGGGGGGCTCGGTGAAAAACTGTTTTTT. Translated, it gives CASSQEVGGLGEKLFF.

This clone was seen a handful of times. V and J are TRBV5-1 and TRBJ2-5; D might be TRBD1 (6 bases). Germline CDR1 SGHRS, CDR2 YFSETQ. This CDR3 region has 13 residues. Trimming cost V 1 base and J 7 bases, with 11 bases left between them. CDR3 DNA sequence: TGCGCCAGCAGCTTGAGGCAGGGGTGGACCCAGTACTTC. This encodes CASSLRQGWTQYF.

This clone was found a few times. The CDR3 nucleotides read TGCGCCAGCAGCTTGGCCGGCGAGAACACTGAAGCTTTCTTT. Protein: CASSLAGENTEAFF. The chain combines TRBV5-1 with TRBJ1-1; D remains ambiguous. This CDR3 has 14 residues. CDR1 and CDR2 from the germline V gene are SGHRS and YFSETQ. Trimming pared 0 bases from V and 1 base from J, leaving 7 bases between.

This clone appeared a few times. This specimen includes other DNA sequences encoding the same CDR3. This chain links TRBV5-1 with TRBJ2-7; 7 bases map to TRBD1. The CDR3 has 13 amino acids. With 5 bases clipped from V and 2 bases from J, the junction kept 4 bases outside the gene matches. Looked up from germline, CDR1 is SGHRS and CDR2 is YFSETQ. The CDR3 coding sequence is TGCGCCAGCAGTCCGGGACAGACCTACGAGCAGTACTTC. Its protein product is CASSPGQTYEQYF.

The chain has TRBV27 and TRBJ2-1; D is unclear. CDR1 MNHEY and CDR2 SMNVEV come from the germline V gene (reference sequence). V was trimmed by 6 bases and J by 0 bases, leaving 15 bases between them. CDR3 length: 16 residues. Here the CDR3 DNA reads TGTGCCAGCAGCCGGCCGGGTCAGAGCTCCTACAATGAGCAGTTCTTC. Its translation: CASSRPGQSSYNEQFF.

The chain carries TRBV7-9 and TRBJ1-3, with D uncertain. CDR3 length: 16 amino acids. Trimming removed 1 base at V and 0 bases at J, with 10 bases between. The germline gives CDR1 SEHNR, CDR2 FQNEAQ (reference sequence). The CDR3 DNA reads as TGTGCCAGCAGCTTAGGGCAGCGCACCTCTGGAAACACCATATATTTT. It is translated as CASSLGQRTSGNTIYF.

The genes are TRBV14 and TRBJ2-1, with unresolved D. CDR1 is SGHDN, CDR2 FVKESK, per germline. This CDR3 is 16 amino acids long. V dropped 0 bases and J dropped 3 bases, with 12 bases sitting between them. The CDR3 protein is CASSQDSRAFYNEQFF. Here the CDR3 DNA reads TGTGCCAGCAGCCAAGATAGTCGGGCTTTCTACAATGAGCAGTTCTTC.

The V gene is TRBV4-2, the J gene TRBJ1-1; D is possibly TRBD1 (6 bases). Germline V gives CDR1 LGHNA, CDR2 YNFKEQ. The V gene lost 5 bases and the J gene lost 5 bases, with 18 bases spanning the gap. This CDR3 comprises 15 residues. The CDR3 loop reads CASSSTKTGWTEAFF. DNA of the CDR3: TGTGCCAGCAGCTCGACCAAGACAGGTTGGACTGAAGCTTTCTTT.

Only a few counts were recorded for this clone. V gene TRBV29-1 combines with J gene TRBJ1-4; 8 bases are shared with TRBD1. The junction had 5 bases not matched to a gene; V was cut back by 6 bases and J by 8 bases. This CDR3 comprises 12 residues. From germline, CDR1 is SQVTM and CDR2 ANQGSEA. Here the CDR3 reads CSVRGLEEKLFF. The CDR3, as DNA: TGCAGCGTCAGGGGGCTAGAGGAAAAACTGTTTTTT.